Included here is one T cell receptor (beta chain) sequence, with context. Its antigen remains unknown. Time point given: week 35, safety follow-up. Doses comprised 300 ug of mutant IDH1 20-mer peptide each, plus topical imiquimod. Patients came in for eight vaccinations, in weeks 1, 3, 5, 7, 11, 15, 19 and 23. The data were produced by immunoSEQ multiplex PCR, yet TCRdb's version contains in-frame clones alone and is incomplete. The sample contains about 64,000 clones, under 85% of which appear only once. The sample is drawn from a study of a mutant IDH1 vaccine in newly diagnosed glioma. Germline V lookup: CDR1 SGHRS, CDR2 YFSETQ. Trimming removed 2 bases from V and 7 bases from J, with 9 bases in between. The CDR3 length is 13 residues.

This receptor was identified in a man aged 50 or older with glioma. J is TRBJ1-4 and V is TRBV5-1; a weak D match, TRBD1 (6 bases). The starting material was PBMCs, obtained from a glioma patient whose treatment included an IDH1 peptide vaccine. The CDR3 here is CASSFTRGEKLFF. The CDR3 DNA follows: TGCGCCAGCAGCTTCACCAGGGGTGAAAAACTGTTTTTT.